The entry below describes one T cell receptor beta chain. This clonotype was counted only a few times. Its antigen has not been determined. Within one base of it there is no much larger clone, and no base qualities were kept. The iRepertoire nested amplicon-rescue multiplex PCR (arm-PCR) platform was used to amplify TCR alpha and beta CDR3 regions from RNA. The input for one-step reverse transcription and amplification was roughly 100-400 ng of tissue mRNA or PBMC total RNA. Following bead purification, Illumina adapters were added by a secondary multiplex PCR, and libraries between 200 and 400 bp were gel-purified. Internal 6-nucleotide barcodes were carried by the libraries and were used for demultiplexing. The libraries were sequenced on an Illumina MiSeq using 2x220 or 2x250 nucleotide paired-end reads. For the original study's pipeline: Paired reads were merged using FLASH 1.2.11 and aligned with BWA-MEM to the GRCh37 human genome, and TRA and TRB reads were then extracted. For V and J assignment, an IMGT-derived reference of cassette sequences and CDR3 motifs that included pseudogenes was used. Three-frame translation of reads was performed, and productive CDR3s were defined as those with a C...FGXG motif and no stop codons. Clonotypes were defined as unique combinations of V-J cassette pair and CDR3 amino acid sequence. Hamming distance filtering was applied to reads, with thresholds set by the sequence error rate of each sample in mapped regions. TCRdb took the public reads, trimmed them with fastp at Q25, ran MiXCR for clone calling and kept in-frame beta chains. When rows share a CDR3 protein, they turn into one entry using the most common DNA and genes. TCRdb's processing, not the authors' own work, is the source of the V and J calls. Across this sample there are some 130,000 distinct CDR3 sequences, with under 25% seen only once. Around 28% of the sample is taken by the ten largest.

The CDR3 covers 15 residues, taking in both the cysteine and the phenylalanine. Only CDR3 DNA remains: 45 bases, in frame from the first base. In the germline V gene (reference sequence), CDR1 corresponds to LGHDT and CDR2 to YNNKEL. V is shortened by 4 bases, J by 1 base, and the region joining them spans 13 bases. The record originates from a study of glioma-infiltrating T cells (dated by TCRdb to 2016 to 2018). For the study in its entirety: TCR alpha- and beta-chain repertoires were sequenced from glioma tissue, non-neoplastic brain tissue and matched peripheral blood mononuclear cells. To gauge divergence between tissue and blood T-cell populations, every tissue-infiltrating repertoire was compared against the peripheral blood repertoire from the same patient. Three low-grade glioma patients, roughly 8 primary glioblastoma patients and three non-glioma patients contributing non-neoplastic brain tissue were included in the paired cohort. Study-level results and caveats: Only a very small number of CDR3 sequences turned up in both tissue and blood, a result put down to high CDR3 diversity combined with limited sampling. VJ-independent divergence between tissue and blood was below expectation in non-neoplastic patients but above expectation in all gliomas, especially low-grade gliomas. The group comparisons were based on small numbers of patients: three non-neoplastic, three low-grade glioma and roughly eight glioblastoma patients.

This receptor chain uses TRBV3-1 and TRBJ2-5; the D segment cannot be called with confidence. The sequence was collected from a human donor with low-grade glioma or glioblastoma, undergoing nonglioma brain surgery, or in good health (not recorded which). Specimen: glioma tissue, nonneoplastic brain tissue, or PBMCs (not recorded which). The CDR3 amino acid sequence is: CASSLHPKRQETQYF. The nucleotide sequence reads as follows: TGTGCCAGCAGCCTGCACCCAAAACGCCAAGAGACCCAGTACTTC.